This TCR beta chain emerged from a study of cytomegalovirus exposure and HLA in healthy donors. 13 Jbeta primers and 60 Vbeta primers were used for the PCR. TCRdb's copy holds only in-frame clones and misses some; the assay was immunoSEQ multiplex PCR. Among about 130,000 clones listed, approximately 84% were seen once. The CDR3 extends over 15 amino acids. Trimming cost V 6 bases and J 2 bases, with 16 bases left between them. Germline CDR1 is LNHNV and CDR2 is YYDKDF (reference sequence). Findings of the study overall: Many donors shared some public TCRs, even though most TCR sequences were rare.

The table lists this clone with a few counts. Its antigen is unidentified. This rearrangement joins TRBV15 to TRBJ2-5; no reliable D call. The sequence was obtained from a woman between 40 and 50 years old in good health and CMV-seronegative. The sample consisted of PBMCs. The CDR3 DNA follows: TGTGCCACCAGAGAAGAACTGGTACCTCAAGAGACCCAGTACTTC. This translates into CATREELVPQETQYF.